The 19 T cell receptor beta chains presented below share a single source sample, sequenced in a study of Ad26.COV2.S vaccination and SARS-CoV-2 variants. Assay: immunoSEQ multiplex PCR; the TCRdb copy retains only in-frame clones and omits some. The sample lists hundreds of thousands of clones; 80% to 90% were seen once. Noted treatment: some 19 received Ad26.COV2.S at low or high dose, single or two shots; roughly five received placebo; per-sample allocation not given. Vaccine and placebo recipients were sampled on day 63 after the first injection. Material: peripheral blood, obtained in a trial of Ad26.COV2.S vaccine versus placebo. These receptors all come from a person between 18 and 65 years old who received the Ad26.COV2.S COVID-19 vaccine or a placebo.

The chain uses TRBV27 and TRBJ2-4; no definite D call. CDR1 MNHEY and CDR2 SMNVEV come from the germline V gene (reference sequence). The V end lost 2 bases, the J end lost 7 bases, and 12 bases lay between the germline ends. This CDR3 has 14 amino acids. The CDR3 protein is CASSLNRALNIQYF. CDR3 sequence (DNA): TGTGCCAGCAGTTTAAACAGAGCGCTTAACATTCAGTACTTC.

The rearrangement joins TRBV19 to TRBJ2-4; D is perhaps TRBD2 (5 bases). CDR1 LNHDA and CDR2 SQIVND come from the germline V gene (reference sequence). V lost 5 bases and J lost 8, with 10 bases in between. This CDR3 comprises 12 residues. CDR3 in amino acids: CASSAGLDIQYF. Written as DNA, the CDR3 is TGTGCCAGTAGTGCCGGACTTGACATTCAGTACTTC.

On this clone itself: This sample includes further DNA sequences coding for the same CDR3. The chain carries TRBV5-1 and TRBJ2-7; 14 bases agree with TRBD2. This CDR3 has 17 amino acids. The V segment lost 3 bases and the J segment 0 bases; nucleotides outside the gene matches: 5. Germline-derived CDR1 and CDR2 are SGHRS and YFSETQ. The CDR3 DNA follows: TGCGCCAGCAGCTGGACTAGCGGGGGGCCTAGCTCCTACGAGCAGTACTTC. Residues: CASSWTSGGPSSYEQYF.

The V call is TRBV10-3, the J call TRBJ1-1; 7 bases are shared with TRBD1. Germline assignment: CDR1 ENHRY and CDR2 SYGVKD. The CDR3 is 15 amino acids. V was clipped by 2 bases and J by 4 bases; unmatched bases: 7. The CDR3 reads CAISEEGGAGTEAFF. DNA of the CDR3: TGTGCCATCAGTGAGGAAGGGGGCGCGGGCACTGAAGCTTTCTTT.

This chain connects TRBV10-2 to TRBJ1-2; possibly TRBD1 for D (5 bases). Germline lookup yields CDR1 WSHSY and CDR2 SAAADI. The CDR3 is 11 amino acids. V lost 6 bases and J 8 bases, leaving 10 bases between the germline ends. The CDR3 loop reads CASREGEGYTF. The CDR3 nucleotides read TGCGCCAGCAGGGAAGGGGAAGGCTACACCTTC.

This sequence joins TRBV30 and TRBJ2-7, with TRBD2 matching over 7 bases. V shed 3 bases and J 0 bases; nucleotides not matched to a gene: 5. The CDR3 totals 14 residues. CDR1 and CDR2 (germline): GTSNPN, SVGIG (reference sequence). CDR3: CAWRGGLSSYEQYF. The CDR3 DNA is TGTGCCTGGAGGGGAGGGTTAAGCTCCTACGAGCAGTACTTC.

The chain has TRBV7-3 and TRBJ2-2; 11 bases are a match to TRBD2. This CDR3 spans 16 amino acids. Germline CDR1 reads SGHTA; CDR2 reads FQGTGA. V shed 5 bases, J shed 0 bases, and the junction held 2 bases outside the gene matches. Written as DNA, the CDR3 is TGTGCCAGCAGCCTAGCGGGGGGAACGAACACCGGGGAGCTGTTTTTT. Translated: CASSLAGGTNTGELFF.

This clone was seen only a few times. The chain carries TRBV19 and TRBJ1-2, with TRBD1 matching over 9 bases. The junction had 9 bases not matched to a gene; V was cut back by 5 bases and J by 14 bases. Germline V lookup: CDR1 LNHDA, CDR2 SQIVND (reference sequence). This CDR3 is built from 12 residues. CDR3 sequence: CASSPRTGEGTF. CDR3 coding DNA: TGTGCCAGTAGTCCGCGGACAGGGGAGGGGACCTTC.

Here the CDR3 DNA reads TGTGCCACCAGTGCGGAGGACTATGGCTACACCTTC. Translation: CATSAEDYGYTF. J is TRBJ1-2 and V is TRBV24-1; D call uncertain. CDR1 KGHDR and CDR2 SFDVKD come from the germline V gene. V was shortened by 5 bases and J by 3 bases, with 6 bases between the two germline ends. This CDR3 region has 12 residues.

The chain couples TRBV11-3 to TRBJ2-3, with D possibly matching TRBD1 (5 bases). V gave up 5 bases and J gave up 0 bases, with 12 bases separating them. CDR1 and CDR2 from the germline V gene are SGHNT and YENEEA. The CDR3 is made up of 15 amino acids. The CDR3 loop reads CASSKRQSSTDTQYF. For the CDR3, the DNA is TGTGCCAGCAGCAAGCGACAGAGCAGCACAGATACGCAGTATTTT.

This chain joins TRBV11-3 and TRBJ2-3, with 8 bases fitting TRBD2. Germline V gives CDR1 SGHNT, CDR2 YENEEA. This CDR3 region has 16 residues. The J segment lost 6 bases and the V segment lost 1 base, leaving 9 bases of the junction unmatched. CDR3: CASSLGPQRGMDTQYF. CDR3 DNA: TGTGCCAGCAGCTTAGGGCCTCAGCGGGGGATGGATACGCAGTATTTT.

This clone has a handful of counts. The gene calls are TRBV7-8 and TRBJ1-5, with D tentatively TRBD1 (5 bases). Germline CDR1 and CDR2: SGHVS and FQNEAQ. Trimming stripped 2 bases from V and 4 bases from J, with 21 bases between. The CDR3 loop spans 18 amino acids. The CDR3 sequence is CASSLLSRASGLNQPQHF. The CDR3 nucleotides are TGTGCCAGCAGCTTATTGAGTCGGGCGTCGGGGCTAAATCAGCCCCAGCATTTT.

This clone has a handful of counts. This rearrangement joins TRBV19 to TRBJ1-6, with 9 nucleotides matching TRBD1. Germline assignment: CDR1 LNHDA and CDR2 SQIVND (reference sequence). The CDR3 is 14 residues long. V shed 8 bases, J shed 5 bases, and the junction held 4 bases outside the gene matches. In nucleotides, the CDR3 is TGTGCCAGTGGGAGGACAGGGGATAATTCACCCCTCCACTTT. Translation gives CASGRTGDNSPLHF.

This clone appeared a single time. CDR3 bases: TGTGCCACCAGCAGAGGACTGACAGGTCCTTCTTACAATGAGCAGTTCTTC. Residues: CATSRGLTGPSYNEQFF. The V and J genes are TRBV15 and TRBJ2-1; tentative D call: TRBD1 (6 bases). The CDR3 is 17 residues long. The V end lost 1 base, the J end lost 4 bases, and 17 bases lay between the germline ends. Germline lookup yields CDR1 LNHNV and CDR2 YYDKDF (reference sequence). Combining the CDR3 with reference TRBV15 and TRBJ2-1 gives the whole variable domain DAMVIQNPRYQVTQFGKPVTLSCSQTLNHNVMYWYQQKSSQAPKLLFHYYDKDFNNEADTPDNFQSRRPNTSFCFLDIRSPGLGDTAMYLCATSRGLTGPSYNEQFFGPGTRLTVL.

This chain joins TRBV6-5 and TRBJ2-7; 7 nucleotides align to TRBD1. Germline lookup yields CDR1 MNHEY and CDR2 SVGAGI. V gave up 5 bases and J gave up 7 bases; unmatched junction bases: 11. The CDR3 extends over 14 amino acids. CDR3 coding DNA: TGTGCCAGCAGTAGATCTGGGACAGCGAGGGAGCAGTACTTC. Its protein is CASSRSGTAREQYF.

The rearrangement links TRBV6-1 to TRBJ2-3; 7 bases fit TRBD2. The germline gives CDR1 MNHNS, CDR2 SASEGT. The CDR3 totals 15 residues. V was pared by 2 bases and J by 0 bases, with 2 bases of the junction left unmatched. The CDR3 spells CASSESGVSTDTQYF. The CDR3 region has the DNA TGTGCCAGCAGTGAAAGCGGGGTGAGCACAGATACGCAGTATTTT.

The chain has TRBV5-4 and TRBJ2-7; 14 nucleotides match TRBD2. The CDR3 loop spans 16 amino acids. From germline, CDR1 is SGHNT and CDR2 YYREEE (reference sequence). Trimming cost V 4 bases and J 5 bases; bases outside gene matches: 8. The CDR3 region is CASSAGLAGGENEQYF. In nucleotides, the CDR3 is TGTGCCAGCAGCGCCGGACTAGCGGGAGGAGAGAACGAGCAGTACTTC. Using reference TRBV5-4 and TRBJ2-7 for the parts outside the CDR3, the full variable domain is ETGVTQSPTHLIKTRGQQVTLRCSSQSGHNTVSWYQQALGQGPQFIFQYYREEENGRGNFPPRFSGLQFPNYSSELNVNALELDDSALYLCASSAGLAGGENEQYFGPGTRLTVT.

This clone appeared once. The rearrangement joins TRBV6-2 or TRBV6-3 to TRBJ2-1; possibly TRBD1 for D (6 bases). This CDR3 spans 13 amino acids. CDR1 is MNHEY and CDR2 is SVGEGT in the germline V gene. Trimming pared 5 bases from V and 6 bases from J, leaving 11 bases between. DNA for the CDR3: TGTGCCAGCAGTAACGCCAGGGGCAATGAGCAGTTCTTC. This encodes CASSNARGNEQFF.

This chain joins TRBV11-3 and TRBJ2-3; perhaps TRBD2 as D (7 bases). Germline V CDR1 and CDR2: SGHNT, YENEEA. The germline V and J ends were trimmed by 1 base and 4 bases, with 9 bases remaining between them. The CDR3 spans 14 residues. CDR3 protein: CASSLGRGPDTQYF. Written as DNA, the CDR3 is TGTGCCAGCAGCTTAGGGCGGGGGCCAGATACGCAGTATTTT.